The 3 T cell receptor beta chains listed next were all sequenced from one sample in a study of T cells after yellow fever vaccination. Via MiXCR, TCRdb re-called the 5' RACE reads, giving one row per CDR3 protein. The data contain about 340,000 distinct CDR3 sequences, around 13% of them singletons. Here the sequenced sample was CD4+ T cells sorted from PBMCs, taken 15 days after the yellow fever booster vaccination. The receptors were gathered from a man aged 18-30 years who received the YFV17D yellow fever vaccine.

This clonotype was counted only a few times. This chain connects TRBV18 to TRBJ2-2; TRBD1 matches 7 bases. Trimming took 5 bases from V and 7 from J; bases not matched to a gene: 4. Per germline, CDR1 KGHSH and CDR2 LQKENI. There are 13 residues in the CDR3. In nucleotides, the CDR3 is TGTGCCAGCTCAACACAGGGGTTCGGGGAGCTGTTTTTT. Amino acids: CASSTQGFGELFF.

In this sample, this clonotype turned up many times. The rearrangement joins TRBV4-2 to TRBJ2-7, with D possibly called TRBD1 or TRBD2 (5 bases each). The V end was cut by 1 base, the J end by 0 bases, with 16 bases between. The CDR3 contains 17 residues. CDR1 LGHNA and CDR2 YNFKEQ come from the germline V gene. CDR3 amino acids: CASSQGGVEPRSYEQYF. The CDR3 DNA reads as TGTGCCAGCAGCCAAGGAGGGGTAGAACCCCGCTCCTACGAGCAGTACTTC.

In its sample, this clonotype was seen a few times. The chain carries TRBV10-3 and TRBJ2-3, with D possibly matching TRBD2 (6 bases). The CDR3 length is 16 residues. Per the germline V gene, CDR1 is ENHRY and CDR2 is SYGVKD. The V end was cut by 0 bases, the J end by 0 bases, with 10 bases between. The CDR3 here is CAISESWGRSTDTQYF. As DNA, the CDR3 is TGTGCCATCAGTGAGTCTTGGGGGAGGAGCACAGATACGCAGTATTTT.